Sequencing of this T cell receptor (beta chain) was carried out in a study of CD8+ T cells in alopecia areata. Study-level background: After 6 to 18 months of tofacitinib, follow-up continued 6 months off drug.

Lesional scalp punch biopsies and peripheral blood were collected from alopecia areata patients. Researchers picked out CD4+ and CD8+ T cells from PBMCs by sorting. RNA extraction was followed by reverse transcription into cDNA, which acted as the sequencing template. The repertoire was sequenced with immunoSEQ multiplex PCR; TCRdb's copy has only in-frame clones and lacks some. This sample yields some 150,000 clones, of which more than 45% are seen a single time; just under 20% belongs to the top ten. Deletions cut 7 bases from V and 5 bases from J, with 8 bases between. This CDR3 comprises 10 residues. Per the germline V gene, CDR1 is SQVTM and CDR2 is ANQGSEA.

The material sequenced was CD8+ T cells sorted from blood, taken at week 0. The chain recombines TRBV29-1 with TRBJ1-1; no definite D call. The receptor comes from a human donor with alopecia areata. CDR3 amino acids: CSDHGTEAFF. In DNA form, the CDR3 reads TGCAGCGACCACGGGACTGAAGCTTTCTTT.